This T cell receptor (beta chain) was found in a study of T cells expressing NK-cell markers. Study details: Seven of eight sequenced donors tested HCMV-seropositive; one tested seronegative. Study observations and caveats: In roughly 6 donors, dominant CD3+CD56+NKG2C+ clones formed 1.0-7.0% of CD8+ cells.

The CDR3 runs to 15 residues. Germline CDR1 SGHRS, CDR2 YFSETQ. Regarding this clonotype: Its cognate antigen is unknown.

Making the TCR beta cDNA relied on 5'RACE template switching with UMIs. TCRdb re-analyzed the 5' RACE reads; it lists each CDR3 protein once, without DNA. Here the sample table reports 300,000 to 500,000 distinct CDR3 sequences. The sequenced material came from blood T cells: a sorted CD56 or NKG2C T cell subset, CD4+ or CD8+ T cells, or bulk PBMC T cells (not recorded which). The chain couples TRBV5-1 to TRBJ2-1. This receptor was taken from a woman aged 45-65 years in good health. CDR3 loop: CASSHRQDSYNEQFF.